The 31 T cell receptor beta chains below were found in one sample sequenced in a study of CD8 T cells in acute hepatitis C reinfection. Sequencing was performed with immunoSEQ multiplex PCR; in TCRdb, only in-frame clones are kept and a portion is missing. In the table there are tens of thousands of clones, more than 75% of which are singletons. The sample's time point: naive CD8 control sorted from an acute-time-point sample. Sequenced sample: naive CD8+ T cells from PBMCs. These TCRs come from a man between 25 and 39 years old with chronic hepatitis C.

The rearrangement joins TRBV27 to TRBJ2-1; TRBD2 is a possible D gene (8 bases). Trimming stripped 3 bases from V and 1 base from J, with 19 bases between. Germline V gives CDR1 MNHEY, CDR2 SMNVEV (reference sequence). CDR3 length equals 18 residues. The CDR3, as DNA: TGTGCCAGCAGTTTGGGCCCGGGAGGGGGCGAATCCTACAATGAGCAGTTCTTC. Translated, it gives CASSLGPGGGESYNEQFF.

The chain couples TRBV9 to TRBJ2-1; D not resolved. V lost 3 bases to trimming and J lost 2 bases, with 12 bases between them. The V gene's germline CDR1 is SGDLS and CDR2 YYNGEE. This CDR3 is 15 amino acids long. The CDR3 is CASSGSGTTYNEQFF. The CDR3 nucleotides read TGTGCCAGCAGCGGAAGTGGTACAACCTACAATGAGCAGTTCTTC.

DNA for the CDR3: TGTGCCAGCAGTTTATCGGGGAGTACCGGGGAGCTGTTTTTT. This encodes CASSLSGSTGELFF. The chain combines TRBV27 with TRBJ2-2, with D tentatively TRBD2 (5 bases). The germline CDR1 and CDR2 sequences are MNHEY and SMNVEV (reference sequence). This CDR3 is built from 14 residues. V dropped 0 bases and J dropped 5 bases, with 7 bases sitting between them.

The V gene is TRBV2, the J gene TRBJ2-7; TRBD1 is a possible D gene (6 bases). Trimming removed 6 bases from V and 4 bases from J, with 7 bases in between. CDR3 length equals 11 residues. Germline-derived CDR1 and CDR2 are SNHLY and FYNNEI. CDR3 region: CASRGTYEQYF. The CDR3 region has the DNA TGTGCCAGCAGGGGGACATACGAGCAGTACTTC.

The chain uses TRBV29-1 and TRBJ2-7; D is undetermined. Trimming left V 2 bases short and J 1 base short, with 12 bases between. Germline V gene sequence: CDR1 SQVTM, CDR2 ANQGSEA. This CDR3 is built from 14 residues. This CDR3 reads CSVELGQNSYEQYF. CDR3 nucleotides: TGCAGCGTTGAATTAGGGCAAAATTCCTACGAGCAGTACTTC.

The chain combines TRBV30 with TRBJ2-2; D unclear. The CDR3 totals 14 residues. Germline V gives CDR1 GTSNPN, CDR2 SVGIG (reference sequence). With 0 bases removed from V and 1 base from J, the gap between germline ends came to 6 bases. The CDR3 spells CAWSVLENTGELFF. The CDR3 nucleotides read TGTGCCTGGAGTGTACTTGAGAACACCGGGGAGCTGTTTTTT.

This rearrangement joins TRBV20-1 to TRBJ2-1, with D hard to call. Trimming took off 5 bases at V and 10 bases at J, with 12 bases between the two ends. The germline gives CDR1 DFQATT, CDR2 SNEGSKA (reference sequence). The length of the CDR3 is 11 residues. The CDR3 nucleotides are TGCAGTGCTCCCTACTTTGCCGAGCAGTTCTTC. Its translation is CSAPYFAEQFF.

The chain has TRBV19 and TRBJ2-7; D is perhaps TRBD1 or TRBD2 (5 bases each). Germline V gives CDR1 LNHDA, CDR2 SQIVND (reference sequence). There are 13 residues in the CDR3. Trimming cost V 7 bases and J 5 bases, with 15 bases left between them. The CDR3, as DNA: TGTGCCAGTACCCATGGGGGAGAAAACGAGCAGTACTTC. Amino acids: CASTHGGENEQYF.

The chain has TRBV11-2 and TRBJ1-4, with D possibly TRBD1 on 5 matching bases. There are 13 residues in the CDR3. Trimming took 5 bases from V and 15 from J, leaving 19 bases between them. Germline loops: CDR1 SGHAT, CDR2 FQNNGV. CDR3 DNA sequence: TGTGCCAGCAGCGGCTGGGGATCCAGGGCTTTGTTTTTT. As protein: CASSGWGSRALFF.

V and J are TRBV11-2 and TRBJ1-5; no clear D gene. In germline, CDR1 is SGHAT, CDR2 FQNNGV. V was clipped by 1 base and J by 6 bases, with 7 bases between them. This CDR3 has 13 amino acids. DNA for the CDR3: TGTGCCAGCAGCTTAGGTCCGTTTCAGCCCCAGCATTTT. Its translation is CASSLGPFQPQHF.

The rearrangement links TRBV29-1 to TRBJ1-1; D gene uncertain. Germline assignment: CDR1 SQVTM and CDR2 ANQGSEA. This CDR3 has 14 amino acids. V was clipped by 2 bases and J by 1 base, with 11 bases between them. The CDR3, as DNA: TGCAGCGTTGAATATGTAGGGCCGAACACTGAAGCTTTCTTT. Translation gives CSVEYVGPNTEAFF.

The gene calls are TRBV13 and TRBJ2-1; 8 positions match TRBD2. This CDR3 has 15 residues. Trimming at V came to 1 base and at J to 5 bases, leaving 4 bases not matched to a gene. Germline lookup yields CDR1 PRHDT and CDR2 FYEKMQ (reference sequence). DNA for the CDR3: TGTGCCAGCAGCTTAGCGGGAGGGAATAACAATGAGCAGTTCTTC. Its translation: CASSLAGGNNNEQFF.

V usage is TRBV4-3 and J usage is TRBJ2-1; TRBD2 matches 11 bases. The length of the CDR3 is 17 residues. Losses at the gene ends were 1 base for V and 1 base for J; bases not matched to a gene: 3. Germline V CDR1 and CDR2: LGHNA, YSLEER. DNA of the CDR3: TGCGCCAGCAGCCAAGGGCTAGCGGGGGGATCCTACAATGAGCAGTTCTTC. Translating gives CASSQGLAGGSYNEQFF.

The V and J genes are TRBV7-9 and TRBJ2-2; 9 bases agree with TRBD1. Germline CDR1 SEHNR, CDR2 FQNEAQ (reference sequence). V lost 4 bases and J lost 5; bases outside the gene matches: 5. The CDR3 runs 15 residues. The CDR3 DNA is TGTGCCAGCAGCTCCGGGACAGGGCCGACCGGGGAGCTGTTTTTT. Translated, it gives CASSSGTGPTGELFF. The entire variable domain, with the rest obtained from reference TRBV7-9 and TRBJ2-2, is as follows: DTGVSQNPRHKITKRGQNVTFRCDPISEHNRLYWYRQTLGQGPEFLTYFQNEAQLEKSRLLSDRFSAERPKGSFSTLEIQRTEQGDSAMYLCASSSGTGPTGELFFGEGSRLTVL.

The rearrangement joins TRBV6-5 to TRBJ1-5; no firm D call. Trimming took 0 bases from V and 6 from J, leaving 9 bases between them. The CDR3 has 14 residues. Germline V gene lookup returns CDR1 MNHEY and CDR2 SVGAGI. CDR3 region: CASSYSSGGQPQHF. The CDR3 nucleotides read TGTGCCAGCAGTTACTCCTCAGGTGGTCAGCCCCAGCATTTT.

The V gene is TRBV18, the J gene TRBJ2-5; TRBD2 is a possible D gene (6 bases). Germline values: CDR1 KGHSH, CDR2 LQKENI. Trimming pared 0 bases from V and 3 bases from J, leaving 11 bases between. The length of the CDR3 is 15 residues. CDR3 region: CASSPPGGAEETQYF. The CDR3 DNA follows: TGTGCCAGCTCACCACCGGGCGGGGCCGAAGAGACCCAGTACTTC. The variable domain in full, with the rest retrieved from reference TRBV18 and TRBJ2-5, is NAGVMQNPRHLVRRRGQEARLRCSPMKGHSHVYWYRQLPEEGLKFMVYLQKENIIDESGMPKERFSAEFPKEGPSILRIQQVVRGDSAAYFCASSPPGGAEETQYFGPGTRLLVL.

This sequence joins TRBV27 and TRBJ1-1; 8 bases fit TRBD1. The CDR3 runs 11 residues. Looked up from germline, CDR1 is MNHEY and CDR2 is SMNVEV (reference sequence). J lost 10 bases, V lost 3 bases, and 1 base had no gene match. The CDR3 is CASSLDRVAFF. In DNA form, the CDR3 reads TGTGCCAGCAGTTTGGACAGGGTAGCTTTCTTT.

This clone was seen a handful of times. The V gene is TRBV19, the J gene TRBJ2-7; D not resolved. V lost 3 bases and J 3 bases, leaving 6 bases between the germline ends. CDR1 and CDR2 from the germline V gene are LNHDA and SQIVND (reference sequence). The CDR3 spans 12 residues. CDR3 in amino acids: CASSMGSYEQYF. Here the CDR3 DNA reads TGTGCCAGTAGTATGGGCAGCTACGAGCAGTACTTC.

V and J are TRBV7-8 and TRBJ1-1; D is undetermined. Germline V gene data show CDR1 as SGHVS and CDR2 as FQNEAQ. This CDR3 is 14 amino acids long. Trimming cost V 5 bases and J 0 bases, with 10 bases left between them. The CDR3 here is CASSLDLMNTEAFF. CDR3 coding DNA: TGTGCCAGCAGCCTCGACCTCATGAACACTGAAGCTTTCTTT. The full variable domain, its missing parts supplied by reference TRBV7-8 and TRBJ1-1, is GAGVSQSPRYKVAKRGQDVALRCDPISGHVSLFWYQQALGQGPEFLTYFQNEAQLDKSGLPSDRFFAERPEGSVSTLKIQRTQQEDSAVYLCASSLDLMNTEAFFGQGTRLTVV.

This clone has a handful of counts. The chain combines TRBV19 with TRBJ2-1, with a possible D match to TRBD1 (5 bases). Germline CDR1 LNHDA, CDR2 SQIVND (reference sequence). The CDR3 extends over 11 amino acids. Trimming removed 4 bases from V and 7 bases from J, with 5 bases in between. For the CDR3, the DNA is TGTGCCAGTAGTACAGGGAATGAGCAGTTCTTC. Amino acid sequence: CASSTGNEQFF.

The chain has TRBV7-6 and TRBJ2-7; 10 positions match TRBD1. With 2 bases clipped from V and 3 bases from J, the junction kept 1 base outside the gene matches. This CDR3 comprises 14 residues. Germline V CDR1 and CDR2: SGHVS, FNYEAQ. CDR3 sequence reads: CASSLRTGGYEQYF. In DNA form, the CDR3 reads TGTGCCAGCAGCTTACGGACAGGGGGCTACGAGCAGTACTTC. Based on the CDR3 plus reference TRBV7-6 and TRBJ2-7, the full variable domain is GAGVSQSPRYKVTKRGQDVALRCDPISGHVSLYWYRQALGQGPEFLTYFNYEAQQDKSGLPNDRFSAERPEGSISTLTIQRTEQRDSAMYRCASSLRTGGYEQYFGPGTRLTVT.

V and J are TRBV27 and TRBJ2-7; 11 nucleotides line up with TRBD1. This CDR3 comprises 15 residues. CDR1 and CDR2 (germline): MNHEY, SMNVEV (reference sequence). V lost 7 bases to trimming and J lost 3 bases; unmatched junction nucleotides: 8. The CDR3 is CASINRDRGSYEQYF. The DNA of the CDR3 is TGTGCCAGCATCAACCGGGACAGGGGGAGCTACGAGCAGTACTTC.

The chain uses TRBV14 and TRBJ2-1; no firm D call. CDR1 is SGHDN, CDR2 FVKESK, per germline. The CDR3 is made up of 17 amino acids. Trimming pared 1 base from V and 1 base from J, leaving 14 bases between. The DNA of the CDR3 is TGTGCCAGCAGCCAAGCAACAGCACTGTATTCCTACAATGAGCAGTTCTTC. It is translated as CASSQATALYSYNEQFF.

The rearrangement links TRBV5-6 to TRBJ2-1, with 8 bases fitting TRBD2. CDR3 length: 16 residues. The germline V gene has CDR1 SGHDT and CDR2 YYEEEE. V lost 4 bases and J lost 7; bases outside the gene matches: 13. This CDR3 is CASSPGLAPLRNEQFF. The CDR3 coding sequence is TGTGCCAGCAGCCCTGGACTAGCACCTTTACGGAATGAGCAGTTCTTC.

The J gene is TRBJ2-1, the V gene TRBV5-1, with D possibly being TRBD1 or TRBD2 (6 bases each). Germline V gene lookup returns CDR1 SGHRS and CDR2 YFSETQ. V lost 3 bases, J lost 9 bases, and 16 bases lay in between. The CDR3 loop spans 14 amino acids. The CDR3, as DNA: TGCGCCAGCAGCTCAGGGCCGGGGGCGGTTGAGCAGTTCTTC. Translation gives CASSSGPGAVEQFF.

This rearrangement joins TRBV27 to TRBJ1-1; D perhaps matches TRBD1 (5 bases). From germline, CDR1 is MNHEY and CDR2 SMNVEV (reference sequence). The CDR3 has 14 residues. V dropped 8 bases and J dropped 6 bases, with 19 bases sitting between them. The CDR3 bases are TGTGCCAGCTCCCCTGGGGGAACAGGCGCTGAAGCTTTCTTT. Translation: CASSPGGTGAEAFF.

The rearrangement joins TRBV19 to TRBJ1-1, with TRBD1 matching 7 bases. The CDR3 runs 16 residues. Trimming removed 7 bases from V and 1 base from J; junction bases left unmatched: 12. The germline V gene has CDR1 LNHDA and CDR2 SQIVND (reference sequence). CDR3 sequence (DNA): TGTGCCAGTACCGTTATGGACAGGTTCCCGAACACTGAAGCTTTCTTT. This gives the protein CASTVMDRFPNTEAFF.

This clone was recorded a few times. This sequence joins TRBV5-1 and TRBJ1-6; D may be TRBD1 (6 bases). Germline loops: CDR1 SGHRS, CDR2 YFSETQ. This CDR3 region has 15 residues. Trimming left V 0 bases short and J 7 bases short, with 11 bases between. The CDR3 loop reads CASSLASGTNSPLHF. CDR3 nucleotides: TGCGCCAGCAGCTTGGCCTCAGGGACAAATTCACCCCTCCACTTT.

The V call is TRBV5-1, the J call TRBJ2-7; weak D call: TRBD1 (5 bases). Between the trimmed V and J ends, which lost 1 base and 1 base, there was a span of 12 bases. The CDR3 is 15 amino acids. The germline CDR1 and CDR2 sequences are SGHRS and YFSETQ. CDR3 sequence reads: CASSLFQGRSYEQYF. Here the CDR3 DNA reads TGCGCCAGCAGCTTGTTTCAGGGTAGGTCCTACGAGCAGTACTTC.

The V call is TRBV2, the J call TRBJ1-1, with 8 bases matching TRBD1. This CDR3 is 16 amino acids long. The V gene's germline CDR1 is SNHLY and CDR2 FYNNEI. V gave up 4 bases and J gave up 0 bases; unmatched junction bases: 7. The CDR3 DNA reads TGTGCCAGCAGTGGCCCCGGGACAGGAATGAACACTGAAGCTTTCTTT. It is translated as CASSGPGTGMNTEAFF.

The sample holds one count of this clone. The V gene is TRBV27, the J gene TRBJ2-5, with 7 bases fitting TRBD2. Germline-derived CDR1 and CDR2 are MNHEY and SMNVEV (reference sequence). The trim removed 7 bases at V and 7 bases at J, leaving 18 bases unmatched. This CDR3 contains 16 residues. The CDR3 DNA sequence: TGTGCCAGCATGGGGGTAGGAGGGAGGGCCGGCGGGACCCAGTACTTC. This translates into CASMGVGGRAGGTQYF.